This TCR beta chain was recorded in a study of regulatory T cells in long-lasting Graves disease. Combining iRepertoire HTBI primers with Arm-PCR of CDR3 regions, the authors built TCR beta libraries. Each CDR3 protein is one row after TCRdb ran MiXCR on the multiplex PCR reads. The sample holds approximately 270,000 distinct CDR3 sequences, about 17% seen once. As for time point: newly diagnosed GD, antithyroid drugs for less than 3 months. Construction of the TCR library relied on RNA isolated from PBMCs. Recruitment took place at an endocrinology department in Xi'an, China. This clonotype was counted ten times or more. These data are also associated with another study on T cells in Graves' hyperthyroidism and ophthalmopathy. That work states: The TCR CDR3 first-round RT-PCR relied on the HTBI primer set. Stable hyperthyroidism was told apart from ophthalmopathy by a model built on 13 V-J features.

The sample was peripheral blood mononuclear cells (PBMCs), taken at new diagnosis, from a patient treated with antithyroid drugs. This sequence was found in a woman aged 30 to 39 with Graves disease.

CDR3 in amino acids: CASSEGQRGYTF. The CDR3 region has the DNA TGCGCCAGCAGCGAGGGACAGAGAGGCTACACCTTC. The rearrangement uses TRBV5-1 and TRBJ1-2; 7 bases are shared with TRBD1. The CDR3 loop spans 12 amino acids. CDR1 is SGHRS, CDR2 YFSETQ, per germline. The V and J ends lost 4 bases and 8 bases, in that order; junction bases with no gene match: 5.